This is a list of T cell receptor beta chains from one sample in a study of blood T cells in healthy people across ages. A single record per CDR3 protein comes from TCRdb applying MiXCR to the 5' RACE reads. The sample has approximately 580,000 distinct CDR3 sequences; about 25% are singletons. These records were also assigned to another study, of T cells of mothers and their children.

The sample taken for sequencing was blood. These receptors were obtained from a boy aged 5-17 years in good health. The CDR3 runs from the conserved cysteine through the conserved F or W. Each record gives: D gene, clone size, V gene, J gene, CDR3 DNA, CDR3 protein. D genes are given only for firm matches. Clone size is shown for a subset of rows, as once, few, many or a class of expanded clone.

d_gene: .
abundance: .
v_gene: TRBV5-1
j_gene: TRBJ1-2
CDR3nt: TGCGCCAGCAGCTTCTCCGGGGGCGCAGATGGCTACACCTTC
CDR3aa: CASSFSGGADGYTF

d_gene: TRBD2
abundance: .
v_gene: TRBV4-3
j_gene: TRBJ2-1
CDR3nt: TGCGCCAGCAGCCACCGGGCTAGCGGGAGTGAGCAGTTCTTC
CDR3aa: CASSHRASGSEQFF

d_gene: TRBD1
abundance: .
v_gene: TRBV7-9
j_gene: TRBJ2-1
CDR3nt: TGTGCCAGCAGCATTAGACAGGGGGTTTACAATGAGCAGTTCTTC
CDR3aa: CASSIRQGVYNEQFF

d_gene: TRBD1
abundance: .
v_gene: TRBV5-6
j_gene: TRBJ2-7
CDR3nt: TGTGCCAGCAGCAACAGGGGTCTCGAGCAGTACTTC
CDR3aa: CASSNRGLEQYF

d_gene: .
abundance: .
v_gene: TRBV5-1
j_gene: TRBJ1-1
CDR3nt: TGCGCCAGCAGCCCGTGGGACTCTCGGATGGGAGCTTTCTTT
CDR3aa: CASSPWDSRMGAFF

d_gene: .
abundance: few
v_gene: TRBV10-3
j_gene: TRBJ1-4
CDR3nt: TGTGCCATCAGTGAGGACTCACAGGGAGATGAAAAACTGTTTTTT
CDR3aa: CAISEDSQGDEKLFF

d_gene: .
abundance: .
v_gene: TRBV5-5
j_gene: TRBJ1-6
CDR3nt: TGTGCCAGCAGCTTGGAAGGACAGAATTCACCCCTCCACTTT
CDR3aa: CASSLEGQNSPLHF

d_gene: .
abundance: .
v_gene: TRBV5-5
j_gene: TRBJ1-5
CDR3nt: TGTGCCAGCAGCTTTGGGCAGAATCAGCCCCAGCATTTT
CDR3aa: CASSFGQNQPQHF

d_gene: TRBD1
abundance: .
v_gene: TRBV20-1
j_gene: TRBJ2-3
CDR3nt: TGCAGTGCTAGACTGTGGGACAGGGTGACAGATACGCAGTATTTT
CDR3aa: CSARLWDRVTDTQYF

d_gene: .
abundance: .
v_gene: TRBV12-3/TRBV12-4
j_gene: TRBJ2-7
CDR3nt: TGTGCCAGCAGGTCCCTGGGTGGGTACGAGCAGTACTTC
CDR3aa: CASRSLGGYEQYF

d_gene: TRBD1
abundance: .
v_gene: TRBV7-2
j_gene: TRBJ2-7
CDR3nt: TGTGCCAGCAGCTTATCCGGGACAGAGACCTACGAGCAGTACTTC
CDR3aa: CASSLSGTETYEQYF

d_gene: .
abundance: .
v_gene: TRBV4-3
j_gene: TRBJ2-7
CDR3nt: TGCGCCAGCAGCCAAGACGTAGCCGGCTCCTACGAGCAGTACTTC
CDR3aa: CASSQDVAGSYEQYF

d_gene: TRBD2
abundance: .
v_gene: TRBV7-2
j_gene: TRBJ2-3
CDR3nt: TGTGCCAGCAGCTTAGTTCTAGCGGGGGGGTCTAGCACAGATACGCAGTATTTT
CDR3aa: CASSLVLAGGSSTDTQYF

d_gene: .
abundance: .
v_gene: TRBV20-1
j_gene: TRBJ2-4
CDR3nt: TGCAGTGCTAGGGCGGGGACAGAAAACATTCAGTACTTC
CDR3aa: CSARAGTENIQYF

d_gene: .
abundance: .
v_gene: TRBV3-1
j_gene: TRBJ2-5
CDR3nt: TGTGCCAGCAGCCAAGAGGAAAATAGCGTCTCATGGGTAGAGACCCAGTACTTC
CDR3aa: CASSQEENSVSWVETQYF

d_gene: .
abundance: .
v_gene: TRBV6-5
j_gene: TRBJ2-1
CDR3nt: TGTGCCAGCAGTTTAACCAGGAGTAGCTCCTACAATGAGCAGTTCTTC
CDR3aa: CASSLTRSSSYNEQFF

d_gene: .
abundance: .
v_gene: TRBV7-2
j_gene: TRBJ2-7
CDR3nt: TGTGCCAGCAGCTTCGGTTTGGGCAGGGGCGGGTACGAGCAGTACTTC
CDR3aa: CASSFGLGRGGYEQYF

d_gene: TRBD1
abundance: .
v_gene: TRBV7-8
j_gene: TRBJ2-7
CDR3nt: TGTGCCAGCAGCAGTTTTCCGGGACAGGGGGCTTACGAGCAGTACTTC
CDR3aa: CASSSFPGQGAYEQYF

d_gene: .
abundance: .
v_gene: TRBV6-6
j_gene: TRBJ1-2
CDR3nt: TGTGCCAGCAGTTACGAGGGGTTACGTTTCCGCTACACCTTC
CDR3aa: CASSYEGLRFRYTF

d_gene: TRBD1
abundance: .
v_gene: TRBV28
j_gene: TRBJ2-5
CDR3nt: TGTGCCATCAGGGGCACAGGGGGAAGGGAGACCCAGCACTTC
CDR3aa: CAIRGTGGRETQHF

d_gene: .
abundance: .
v_gene: TRBV27
j_gene: TRBJ2-7
CDR3nt: TGTGCCAGCAGTTCCCCGTTAGGACTGTCCCGCTACGAGCAGTACTTC
CDR3aa: CASSSPLGLSRYEQYF

d_gene: TRBD1
abundance: .
v_gene: TRBV24-1
j_gene: TRBJ2-3
CDR3nt: TGTGCCACCAGTGACACGACAGGGGACACAGATACGCAGTATTTT
CDR3aa: CATSDTTGDTDTQYF

d_gene: .
abundance: .
v_gene: TRBV29-1
j_gene: TRBJ2-7
CDR3nt: TGCAGCGTGGCCGGTTTCGCGAGGCTAGGGGTTTACGAGCAGTACTTC
CDR3aa: CSVAGFARLGVYEQYF

d_gene: .
abundance: few
v_gene: TRBV4-2
j_gene: TRBJ2-5
CDR3nt: TGTGCCAGCAGCCAAGAGGCGGCTACTCAAGAGACCCAGTACTTC
CDR3aa: CASSQEAATQETQYF

d_gene: .
abundance: few
v_gene: TRBV28
j_gene: TRBJ2-3
CDR3nt: TGTGCCAGCACCCAGGGAGGTCGGGTAGATACGCAGTATTTT
CDR3aa: CASTQGGRVDTQYF

d_gene: .
abundance: few
v_gene: TRBV27
j_gene: TRBJ2-7
CDR3nt: TGTGCCAGCAGTCTAGAGCTAGGGAGCTCCTACGGGCAGTACTTC
CDR3aa: CASSLELGSSYGQYF

d_gene: .
abundance: few
v_gene: TRBV28
j_gene: TRBJ1-6
CDR3nt: TGTGCCAGTCGGCCGGGACCGTACAATTCACCCCTCCACTTT
CDR3aa: CASRPGPYNSPLHF

d_gene: TRBD2
abundance: .
v_gene: TRBV7-2
j_gene: TRBJ2-1
CDR3nt: TGTGCCAGCAGCTTAGGGGCGAGTCGGGGCGGGAGCGCCTACAATGAGCAGTTCTTC
CDR3aa: CASSLGASRGGSAYNEQFF

d_gene: .
abundance: once
v_gene: TRBV7-3
j_gene: TRBJ2-3
CDR3nt: TGTGCCAGCAGCTCCGCAGGGGGGGGGCTCACAGATACGCAGTATTTT
CDR3aa: CASSSAGGGLTDTQYF

d_gene: .
abundance: .
v_gene: TRBV21-1
j_gene: TRBJ2-1
CDR3nt: TGTGCCAGCAGCAAAGGGAACAGGGGAGGCCATCTTGAGCAGTTCTTC
CDR3aa: CASSKGNRGGHLEQFF

d_gene: .
abundance: few
v_gene: TRBV28
j_gene: TRBJ2-7
CDR3nt: TGTGCCAGCACCCTTGGGGGGCAATTCTCCTACGAGCAGTACTTC
CDR3aa: CASTLGGQFSYEQYF